Listed below are T cell receptor beta chains from one sample, sequenced in a study of cytomegalovirus exposure and HLA in healthy donors. The repertoire was sequenced with immunoSEQ multiplex PCR; TCRdb's copy has only in-frame clones and lacks some. The repertoire holds 110,000 to 150,000 clones, with approximately 90% as singletons. The sample taken for sequencing was PBMCs. All receptors derive from a man aged 18 to 29 in good health and CMV-seronegative. Each CDR3 is given with its conserved first and last residue. The D gene is left open where the match is weak. Expanded clones get a size class; other rows say once, few or many, or leave the size out.

CDR3aa: CASFRRDRGQYF; CDR3nt: TGTGCCAGCTTCCGCCGGGACAGGGGGCAGTACTTC; abundance: .; j_gene: TRBJ2-7; v_gene: TRBV7-3; d_gene: TRBD1
CDR3aa: CASSTRAATNEKLFF; CDR3nt: TGTGCCAGCAGTACCCGAGCTGCAACTAATGAAAAACTGTTTTTT; abundance: once; j_gene: TRBJ1-4; v_gene: TRBV25-1; d_gene: .
CDR3aa: CASSQTGNYGYTF; CDR3nt: TGCGCCAGCAGCCAGACAGGGAACTATGGCTACACCTTC; abundance: .; j_gene: TRBJ1-2; v_gene: TRBV4-3; d_gene: TRBD1
CDR3aa: CAISESGGGTTDTQYF; CDR3nt: TGTGCCATCAGTGAGTCGGGAGGGGGAACCACAGATACGCAGTATTTT; abundance: .; j_gene: TRBJ2-3; v_gene: TRBV10-3; d_gene: .
CDR3aa: CASSVGGAGAGELFF; CDR3nt: TGTGCCAGCAGTGTAGGGGGGGCCGGGGCCGGGGAGCTGTTTTTT; abundance: .; j_gene: TRBJ2-2; v_gene: TRBV25-1; d_gene: .
CDR3aa: CASSLGGRETQYF; CDR3nt: TGTGCCAGCAGCTTAGGCGGGCGGGAGACCCAGTACTTC; abundance: .; j_gene: TRBJ2-5; v_gene: TRBV11-2; d_gene: .
CDR3aa: CASSLSRLAGELFF; CDR3nt: TGTGCCAGCAGTTTATCCCGGCTAGCCGGGGAGCTGTTTTTT; abundance: .; j_gene: TRBJ2-2; v_gene: TRBV27; d_gene: .
CDR3aa: CASTLTGAAGTQYF; CDR3nt: TGTGCCAGCACCTTAACAGGGGCCGCCGGGACCCAGTACTTC; abundance: .; j_gene: TRBJ2-5; v_gene: TRBV28; d_gene: TRBD1
CDR3aa: CASSSNQGSEQYF; CDR3nt: TGTGCCAGCAGTTCAAATCAGGGGAGCGAGCAGTACTTC; abundance: few; j_gene: TRBJ2-7; v_gene: TRBV7-6; d_gene: .
CDR3aa: CASSATNTGELFF; CDR3nt: TGTGCCAGCAGCGCCACAAACACCGGGGAGCTGTTTTTT; abundance: once; j_gene: TRBJ2-2; v_gene: TRBV9; d_gene: .
CDR3aa: CASSLGAGGYTEAFF; CDR3nt: TGTGCCAGCAGTCTAGGGGCAGGGGGCTACACTGAAGCTTTCTTT; abundance: .; j_gene: TRBJ1-1; v_gene: TRBV27; d_gene: TRBD1
CDR3aa: CAIQGLYGYTF; CDR3nt: TGTGCCATACAGGGTTTATATGGCTACACCTTC; abundance: .; j_gene: TRBJ1-2; v_gene: TRBV6-1; d_gene: .
CDR3aa: CASSANREGGENIQYF; CDR3nt: TGTGCCAGCAGCGCGAACAGGGAGGGGGGCGAAAACATTCAGTACTTC; abundance: .; j_gene: TRBJ2-4; v_gene: TRBV9; d_gene: .
CDR3aa: CATSRDPGDRLDGYTF; CDR3nt: TGTGCCACCAGCAGAGACCCGGGAGATAGACTCGATGGCTACACCTTC; abundance: once; j_gene: TRBJ1-2; v_gene: TRBV15; d_gene: .
CDR3aa: CASSPGDSGNYGYTF; CDR3nt: TGTGCCAGTAGTCCGGGGGACAGCGGGAACTATGGCTACACCTTC; abundance: .; j_gene: TRBJ1-2; v_gene: TRBV19; d_gene: TRBD1
CDR3aa: CASRSGTGSYNEQFF; CDR3nt: TGTGCCAGCAGGTCCGGGACAGGGTCATACAATGAGCAGTTCTTC; abundance: .; j_gene: TRBJ2-1; v_gene: TRBV28; d_gene: TRBD1
CDR3aa: CASSLQGLNTEAFF; CDR3nt: TGTGCCAGCAGCCTACAGGGCCTGAACACTGAAGCTTTCTTT; abundance: .; j_gene: TRBJ1-1; v_gene: TRBV6-5; d_gene: .
CDR3aa: CASSFAGAVEKLFF; CDR3nt: TGTGCCAGCAGCTTTGCAGGGGCCGTGGAAAAACTGTTTTTT; abundance: .; j_gene: TRBJ1-4; v_gene: TRBV7-9; d_gene: .
CDR3aa: CASSTGTSSTDEQFF; CDR3nt: TGTGCCAGCAGCACCGGGACTAGCTCCACGGATGAGCAGTTCTTC; abundance: .; j_gene: TRBJ2-1; v_gene: TRBV7-9; d_gene: TRBD2
CDR3aa: CAWSAKGAEEKLFF; CDR3nt: TGTGCCTGGAGTGCCAAGGGGGCGGAGGAAAAACTGTTTTTT; abundance: .; j_gene: TRBJ1-4; v_gene: TRBV30; d_gene: TRBD1
CDR3aa: CASSPNQGRDEKLFF; CDR3nt: TGTGCCAGCTCACCAAACCAGGGGAGAGATGAAAAACTGTTTTTT; abundance: .; j_gene: TRBJ1-4; v_gene: TRBV18; d_gene: .
CDR3aa: CASSLTRDRVGGYTF; CDR3nt: TGTGCCAGCAGTTTGACTAGGGACAGGGTGGGTGGCTACACCTTC; abundance: .; j_gene: TRBJ1-2; v_gene: TRBV27; d_gene: TRBD1
CDR3aa: CASSRVGANTEAFF; CDR3nt: TGCGCCAGCAGCCGGGTGGGGGCGAACACTGAAGCTTTCTTT; abundance: .; j_gene: TRBJ1-1; v_gene: TRBV5-1; d_gene: .
CDR3aa: CASSDLGQTLVGEKLFF; CDR3nt: TGTGCCAGCAGTGACTTGGGGCAGACCCTTGTGGGTGAAAAACTGTTTTTT; abundance: .; j_gene: TRBJ1-4; v_gene: TRBV25-1; d_gene: .
CDR3aa: CAWSVVDSPLHF; CDR3nt: TGTGCCTGGAGTGTTGTAGATTCACCCCTCCACTTT; abundance: .; j_gene: TRBJ1-6; v_gene: TRBV30; d_gene: .
CDR3aa: CASSSVAKNIQYF; CDR3nt: TGTGCCAGCAGCTCGGTAGCCAAAAACATTCAGTACTTC; abundance: .; j_gene: TRBJ2-4; v_gene: TRBV11-2; d_gene: .
CDR3aa: CASSVGTGGSYEQYF; CDR3nt: TGTGCCAGCAGCGTCGGGACAGGGGGATCCTACGAGCAGTACTTC; abundance: once; j_gene: TRBJ2-7; v_gene: TRBV5-4; d_gene: TRBD1
CDR3aa: CASSIGKDRRETQYF; CDR3nt: TGTGCCAGTAGTATAGGGAAAGACAGGAGAGAGACCCAGTACTTC; abundance: .; j_gene: TRBJ2-5; v_gene: TRBV19; d_gene: .
CDR3aa: CASSEEAGGPFSTDTQYF; CDR3nt: TGTGCCAGCAGTGAAGAAGCGGGGGGGCCATTTAGCACAGATACGCAGTATTTT; abundance: .; j_gene: TRBJ2-3; v_gene: TRBV2; d_gene: TRBD2
CDR3aa: CASSQAVRVGYTF; CDR3nt: TGTGCCAGCAGCCAAGCTGTCCGGGTTGGCTACACCTTC; abundance: once; j_gene: TRBJ1-2; v_gene: TRBV14; d_gene: .
CDR3aa: CASSSGPRLADTQYF; CDR3nt: TGTGCCAGCAGTTCTGGCCCCCGCCTGGCAGATACGCAGTATTTT; abundance: .; j_gene: TRBJ2-3; v_gene: TRBV7-6; d_gene: .
CDR3aa: CSVREGTDTQYF; CDR3nt: TGCAGCGTGAGGGAGGGCACAGATACGCAGTATTTT; abundance: .; j_gene: TRBJ2-3; v_gene: TRBV29-1; d_gene: .
CDR3aa: CASSARTGFGHTDTQYF; CDR3nt: TGTGCCAGCAGCGCCCGGACAGGGTTTGGGCACACAGATACGCAGTATTTT; abundance: .; j_gene: TRBJ2-3; v_gene: TRBV7-6; d_gene: TRBD1
CDR3aa: CASKRPTGELFF; CDR3nt: TGTGCCAGCAAGCGCCCCACCGGGGAGCTGTTTTTT; abundance: .; j_gene: TRBJ2-2; v_gene: TRBV28; d_gene: .
CDR3aa: CASSLERAVGSTEAFF; CDR3nt: TGTGCCAGCAGCTTGGAGCGGGCGGTGGGCAGCACTGAAGCTTTCTTT; abundance: .; j_gene: TRBJ1-1; v_gene: TRBV7-3; d_gene: .
CDR3aa: CASSAHSNYGYTF; CDR3nt: TGTGCCAGCAGTGCCCACAGTAACTATGGCTACACCTTC; abundance: .; j_gene: TRBJ1-2; v_gene: TRBV27; d_gene: .
CDR3aa: CAWRDRGQNYGYTF; CDR3nt: TGTGCCTGGCGGGACAGGGGACAAAACTATGGCTACACCTTC; abundance: few; j_gene: TRBJ1-2; v_gene: TRBV30; d_gene: TRBD1
CDR3aa: CASSLTSGRWETQYF; CDR3nt: TGTGCCAGCAGCCTGACTAGCGGGCGATGGGAGACCCAGTACTTC; abundance: .; j_gene: TRBJ2-5; v_gene: TRBV7-6; d_gene: TRBD2
CDR3aa: CASSISGSRETQYF; CDR3nt: TGTGCCAGCAGCATAAGCGGGAGTCGGGAGACCCAGTACTTC; abundance: .; j_gene: TRBJ2-5; v_gene: TRBV7-2; d_gene: TRBD2
CDR3aa: CASSADALAGDQETQYF; CDR3nt: TGTGCCAGCAGCGCGGATGCGCTAGCGGGGGACCAAGAGACCCAGTACTTC; abundance: .; j_gene: TRBJ2-5; v_gene: TRBV7-3; d_gene: TRBD2
CDR3aa: CASSYQSRAETQYF; CDR3nt: TGTGCCAGCAGTTACCAAAGCAGGGCGGAGACCCAGTACTTC; abundance: .; j_gene: TRBJ2-5; v_gene: TRBV6-5; d_gene: .
CDR3aa: CASSKDPPGRTPSYGYTF; CDR3nt: TGTGCCAGCAGCAAAGACCCCCCCGGCAGGACACCGTCCTATGGCTACACCTTC; abundance: .; j_gene: TRBJ1-2; v_gene: TRBV21-1; d_gene: .
CDR3aa: CASSVMERTGELFF; CDR3nt: TGTGCCAGCTCCGTCATGGAGAGGACCGGGGAGCTGTTTTTT; abundance: once; j_gene: TRBJ2-2; v_gene: TRBV18; d_gene: .
CDR3aa: CASSDGTGVEKLFF; CDR3nt: TGCGCCAGCAGTGACGGGACAGGGGTTGAAAAACTGTTTTTT; abundance: .; j_gene: TRBJ1-4; v_gene: TRBV10-1; d_gene: TRBD1
CDR3aa: CASSPTGGRNTEAFF; CDR3nt: TGTGCCAGCAGCCCGACAGGGGGTAGGAACACTGAAGCTTTCTTT; abundance: .; j_gene: TRBJ1-1; v_gene: TRBV7-9; d_gene: TRBD1
CDR3aa: CASSLATTNEKLFF; CDR3nt: TGTGCCAGCAGTTTGGCAACAACTAATGAAAAACTGTTTTTT; abundance: .; j_gene: TRBJ1-4; v_gene: TRBV27; d_gene: .
CDR3aa: CASSRGTAETQYF; CDR3nt: TGTGCCAGCAGCCGTGGGACAGCCGAGACCCAGTACTTC; abundance: .; j_gene: TRBJ2-5; v_gene: TRBV7-3; d_gene: TRBD1
CDR3aa: CASSEVGGNNQPQHF; CDR3nt: TGTGCCAGCAGTGAAGTGGGGGGGAACAATCAGCCCCAGCATTTT; abundance: .; j_gene: TRBJ1-5; v_gene: TRBV6-1; d_gene: .
CDR3aa: CASSPAGAPYEQYF; CDR3nt: TGTGCCAGCAGCCCCGCGGGAGCTCCCTACGAGCAGTACTTC; abundance: .; j_gene: TRBJ2-7; v_gene: TRBV9; d_gene: TRBD2
CDR3aa: CASSLVGDRNTEAFF; CDR3nt: TGTGCCAGCAGCTTAGTCGGGGATCGGAACACTGAAGCTTTCTTT; abundance: .; j_gene: TRBJ1-1; v_gene: TRBV7-2; d_gene: .
CDR3aa: CASSFGTTGELFF; CDR3nt: TGCGCCAGCAGCTTTGGGACAACCGGGGAGCTGTTTTTT; abundance: .; j_gene: TRBJ2-2; v_gene: TRBV5-1; d_gene: .
CDR3aa: CSVDRGGTEAFF; CDR3nt: TGCAGCGTTGATCGGGGTGGCACTGAAGCTTTCTTT; abundance: .; j_gene: TRBJ1-1; v_gene: TRBV29-1; d_gene: .
CDR3aa: CAWSQLAGILGTDTQYF; CDR3nt: TGTGCCTGGAGCCAACTAGCGGGGATTTTGGGCACAGATACGCAGTATTTT; abundance: .; j_gene: TRBJ2-3; v_gene: TRBV30; d_gene: TRBD2